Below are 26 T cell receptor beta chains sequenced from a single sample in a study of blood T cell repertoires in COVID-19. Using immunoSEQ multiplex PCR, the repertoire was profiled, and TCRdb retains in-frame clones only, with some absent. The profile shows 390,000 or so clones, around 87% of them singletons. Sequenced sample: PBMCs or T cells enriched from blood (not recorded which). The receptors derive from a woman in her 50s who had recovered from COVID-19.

CDR3 sequence reads: CASRFGTGHEQYF. The CDR3 nucleotides read TGTGCCAGCAGGTTCGGGACAGGGCACGAGCAGTACTTC. The chain joins TRBV28 to TRBJ2-7; TRBD1 aligns across 9 bases. This CDR3 is 13 amino acids long. V shed 6 bases, J shed 5 bases, and the junction held 5 bases outside the gene matches. Germline lookup yields CDR1 MDHEN and CDR2 SYDVKM. The full variable domain, rest sourced from reference TRBV28 and TRBJ2-7, is DVKVTQSSRYLVKRTGEKVFLECVQDMDHENMFWYRQDPGLGLRLIYFSYDVKMKEKGDIPEGYSVSREKKERFSLILESASTNQTSMYLCASRFGTGHEQYFGPGTRLTVT.

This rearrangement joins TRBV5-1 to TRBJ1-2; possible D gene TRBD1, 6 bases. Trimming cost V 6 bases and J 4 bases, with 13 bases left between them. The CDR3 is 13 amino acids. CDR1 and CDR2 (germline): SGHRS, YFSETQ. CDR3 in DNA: TGCGCCAGCACGTCTGGGGGCGGCTATGGCTACACCTTC. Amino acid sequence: CASTSGGGYGYTF.

As DNA, the CDR3 is TGTGCCAGCAGTGAGGACAGGGTGGATACTAATGAAAAACTGTTTTTT. This gives the protein CASSEDRVDTNEKLFF. The chain combines TRBV6-1 with TRBJ1-4; TRBD1 agrees at 8 bases. The CDR3 runs to 16 residues. Germline V gene sequence: CDR1 MNHNS, CDR2 SASEGT. Trimming removed 3 bases from V and 2 bases from J; junction bases left unmatched: 5.

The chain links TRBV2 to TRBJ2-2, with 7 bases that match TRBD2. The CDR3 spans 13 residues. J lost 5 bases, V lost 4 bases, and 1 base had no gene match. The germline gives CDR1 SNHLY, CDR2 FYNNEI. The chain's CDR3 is CASSGEGTGELFF. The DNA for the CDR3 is TGTGCCAGCAGTGGGGAGGGTACCGGGGAGCTGTTTTTT.

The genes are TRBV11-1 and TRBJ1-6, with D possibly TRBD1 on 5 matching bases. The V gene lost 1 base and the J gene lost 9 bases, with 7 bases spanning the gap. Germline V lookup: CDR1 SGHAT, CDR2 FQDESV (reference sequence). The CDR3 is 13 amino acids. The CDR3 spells CASSLDRFSPLHF. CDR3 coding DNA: TGTGCCAGCAGCTTAGACAGGTTTTCACCCCTCCACTTT. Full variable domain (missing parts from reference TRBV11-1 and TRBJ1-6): EAEVAQSPRYKITEKSQAVAFWCDPISGHATLYWYRQILGQGPELLVQFQDESVVDDSQLPKDRFSAERLKGVDSTLKIQPAELGDSAMYLCASSLDRFSPLHFGNGTRLTVT.

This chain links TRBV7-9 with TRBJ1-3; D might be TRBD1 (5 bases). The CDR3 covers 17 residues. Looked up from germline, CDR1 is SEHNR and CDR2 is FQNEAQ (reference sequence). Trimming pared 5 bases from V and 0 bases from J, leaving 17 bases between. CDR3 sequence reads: CASSPRGGVLSGNTIYF. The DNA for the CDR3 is TGTGCCAGCAGCCCACGGGGAGGGGTCCTCTCTGGAAACACCATATATTTT.

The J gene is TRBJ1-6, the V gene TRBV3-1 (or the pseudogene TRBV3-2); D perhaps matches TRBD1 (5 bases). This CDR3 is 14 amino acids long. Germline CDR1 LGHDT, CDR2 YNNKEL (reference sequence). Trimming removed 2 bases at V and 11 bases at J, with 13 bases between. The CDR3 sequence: CASSQWAGSTPLHF. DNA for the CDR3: TGTGCCAGCAGCCAATGGGCAGGGTCAACACCCCTCCACTTT.

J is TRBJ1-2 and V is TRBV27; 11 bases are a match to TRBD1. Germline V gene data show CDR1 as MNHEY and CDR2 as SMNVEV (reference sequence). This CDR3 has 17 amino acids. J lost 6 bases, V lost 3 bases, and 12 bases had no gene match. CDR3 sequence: CASSFHGQGALLDGYTF. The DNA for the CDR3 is TGTGCCAGCAGTTTCCATGGACAGGGGGCGCTTTTGGATGGCTACACCTTC.

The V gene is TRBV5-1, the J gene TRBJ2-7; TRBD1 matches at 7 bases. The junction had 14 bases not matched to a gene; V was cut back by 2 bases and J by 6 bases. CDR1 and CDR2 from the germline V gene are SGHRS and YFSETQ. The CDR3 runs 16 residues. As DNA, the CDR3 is TGCGCCAGCAGCTTTTTTGGACAGGAGGAGGCCAGCGAGCAGTACTTC. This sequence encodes CASSFFGQEEASEQYF.

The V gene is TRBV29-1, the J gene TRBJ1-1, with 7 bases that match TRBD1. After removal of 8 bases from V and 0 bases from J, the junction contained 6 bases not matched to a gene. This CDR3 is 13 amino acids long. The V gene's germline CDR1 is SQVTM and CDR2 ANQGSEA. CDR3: CSSRQGLNTEAFF. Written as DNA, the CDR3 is TGCAGCTCCCGACAGGGATTGAACACTGAAGCTTTCTTT.

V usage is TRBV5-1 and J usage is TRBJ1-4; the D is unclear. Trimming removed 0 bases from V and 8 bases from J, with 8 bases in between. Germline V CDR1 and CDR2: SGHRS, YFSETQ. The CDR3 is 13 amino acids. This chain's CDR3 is CASSLAPEEKLFF. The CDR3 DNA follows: TGCGCCAGCAGCTTGGCTCCGGAGGAAAAACTGTTTTTT.

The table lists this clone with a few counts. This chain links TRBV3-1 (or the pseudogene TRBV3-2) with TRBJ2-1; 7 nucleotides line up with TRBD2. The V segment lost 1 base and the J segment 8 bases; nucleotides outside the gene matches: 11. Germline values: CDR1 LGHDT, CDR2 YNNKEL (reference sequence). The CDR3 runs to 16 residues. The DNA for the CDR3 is TGTGCCAGCAGCCAAGTGGGGAGGGGCCAAGTGGATGAGCAGTTCTTC. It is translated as CASSQVGRGQVDEQFF.

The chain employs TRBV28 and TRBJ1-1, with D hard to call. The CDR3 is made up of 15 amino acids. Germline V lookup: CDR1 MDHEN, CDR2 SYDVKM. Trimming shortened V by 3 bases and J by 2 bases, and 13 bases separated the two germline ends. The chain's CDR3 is CASSFVGGSNTEAFF. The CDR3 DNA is TGTGCCAGCAGTTTTGTCGGAGGATCCAACACTGAAGCTTTCTTT.

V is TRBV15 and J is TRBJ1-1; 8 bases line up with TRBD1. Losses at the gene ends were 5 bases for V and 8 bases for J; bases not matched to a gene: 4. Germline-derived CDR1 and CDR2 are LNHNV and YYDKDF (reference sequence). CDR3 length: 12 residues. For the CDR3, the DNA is TGTGCCACCAGCGCCCGACAGGGGGAAGCTTTCTTT. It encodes CATSARQGEAFF.

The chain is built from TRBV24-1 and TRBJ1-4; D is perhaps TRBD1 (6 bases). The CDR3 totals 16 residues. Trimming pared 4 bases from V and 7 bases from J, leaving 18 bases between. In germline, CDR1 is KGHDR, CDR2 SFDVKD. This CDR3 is CATSDRRTVGREKLFF. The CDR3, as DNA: TGTGCCACCAGTGACCGCCGGACAGTTGGACGTGAAAAACTGTTTTTT.

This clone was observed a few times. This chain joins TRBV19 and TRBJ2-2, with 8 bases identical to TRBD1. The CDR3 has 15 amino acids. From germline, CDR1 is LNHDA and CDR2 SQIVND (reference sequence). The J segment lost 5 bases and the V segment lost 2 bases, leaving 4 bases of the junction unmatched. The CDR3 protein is CASSISRTGTGELFF. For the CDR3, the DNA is TGTGCCAGTAGTATAAGTAGGACAGGGACCGGGGAGCTGTTTTTT.

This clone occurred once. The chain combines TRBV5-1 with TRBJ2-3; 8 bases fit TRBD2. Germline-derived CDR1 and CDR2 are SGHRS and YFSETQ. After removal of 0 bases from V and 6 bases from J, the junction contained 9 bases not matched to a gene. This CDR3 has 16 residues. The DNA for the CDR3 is TGCGCCAGCAGCTTGGGGACTAGCCGTCCTATTGATACGCAGTATTTT. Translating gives CASSLGTSRPIDTQYF. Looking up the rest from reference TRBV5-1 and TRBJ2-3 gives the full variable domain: KAGVTQTPRYLIKTRGQQVTLSCSPISGHRSVSWYQQTPGQGLQFLFEYFSETQRNKGNFPGRFSGRQFSNSRSEMNVSTLELGDSALYLCASSLGTSRPIDTQYFGPGTRLTVL.

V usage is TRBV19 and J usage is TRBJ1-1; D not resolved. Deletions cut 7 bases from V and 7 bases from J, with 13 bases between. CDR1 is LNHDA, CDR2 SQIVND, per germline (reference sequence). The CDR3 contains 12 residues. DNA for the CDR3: TGTGCCAGTACCCCCCGAGGGAATGAAGCTTTCTTT. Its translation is CASTPRGNEAFF.

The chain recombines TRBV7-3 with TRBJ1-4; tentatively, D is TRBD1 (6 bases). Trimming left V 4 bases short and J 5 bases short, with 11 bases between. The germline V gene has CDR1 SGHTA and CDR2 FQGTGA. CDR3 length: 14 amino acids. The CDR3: CASSSPDRNEKLFF. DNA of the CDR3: TGTGCCAGCAGCTCCCCGGACAGAAATGAAAAACTGTTTTTT.

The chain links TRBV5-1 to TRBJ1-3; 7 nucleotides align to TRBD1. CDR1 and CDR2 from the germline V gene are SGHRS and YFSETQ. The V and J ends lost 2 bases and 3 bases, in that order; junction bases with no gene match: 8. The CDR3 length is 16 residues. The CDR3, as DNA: TGCGCCAGCAGCTTAATGGACAGGATAATTGGAAACACCATATATTTT. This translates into CASSLMDRIIGNTIYF.

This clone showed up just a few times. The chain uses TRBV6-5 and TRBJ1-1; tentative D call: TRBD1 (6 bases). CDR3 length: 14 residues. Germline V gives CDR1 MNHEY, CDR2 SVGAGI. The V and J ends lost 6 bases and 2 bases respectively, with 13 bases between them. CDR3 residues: CASSGTSVNTEAFF. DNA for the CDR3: TGTGCCAGCAGCGGGACATCCGTTAACACTGAAGCTTTCTTT.

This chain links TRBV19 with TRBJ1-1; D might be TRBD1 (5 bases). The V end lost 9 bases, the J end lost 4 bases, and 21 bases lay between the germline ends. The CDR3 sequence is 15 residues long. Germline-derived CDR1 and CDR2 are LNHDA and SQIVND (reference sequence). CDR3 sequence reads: CASWRSRDSGTEAFF. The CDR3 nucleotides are TGTGCCAGCTGGCGATCCAGGGATTCTGGCACTGAAGCTTTCTTT.

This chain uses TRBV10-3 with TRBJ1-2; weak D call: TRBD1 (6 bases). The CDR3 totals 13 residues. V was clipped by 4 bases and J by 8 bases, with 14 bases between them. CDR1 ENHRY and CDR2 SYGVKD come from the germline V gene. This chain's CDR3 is CAISVEQGGGYTF. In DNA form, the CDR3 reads TGTGCCATCAGTGTGGAACAGGGCGGCGGCTACACCTTC.

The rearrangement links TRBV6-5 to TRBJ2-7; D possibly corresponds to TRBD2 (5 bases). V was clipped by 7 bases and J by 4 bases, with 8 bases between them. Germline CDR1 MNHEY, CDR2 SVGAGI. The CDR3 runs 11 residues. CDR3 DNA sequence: TGTGCCAGCATGAGAGGGTACGAGCAGTACTTC. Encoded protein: CASMRGYEQYF.

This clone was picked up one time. The CDR3 sequence: CASSPQGLYYGYTF. The CDR3 DNA reads TGTGCCAGTTCACCCCAGGGGCTTTACTATGGCTACACCTTC. The chain uses TRBV19 and TRBJ1-2; D might be TRBD1 (6 bases). The CDR3 is made up of 14 amino acids. Germline V CDR1 and CDR2: LNHDA, SQIVND (reference sequence). The germline V and J ends were trimmed by 8 bases and 3 bases, with 16 bases remaining between them.

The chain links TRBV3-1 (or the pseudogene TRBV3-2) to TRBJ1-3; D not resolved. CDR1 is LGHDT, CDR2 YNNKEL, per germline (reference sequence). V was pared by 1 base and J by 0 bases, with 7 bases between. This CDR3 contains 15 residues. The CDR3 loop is CASSQGLISGNTIYF. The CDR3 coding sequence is TGTGCCAGCAGCCAAGGACTCATCTCTGGAAACACCATATATTTT.